In this sample, the clone carrying this TCR beta chain turned up many times. What it binds is not known. Investigators excluded patients with uncontrolled infection, other autoimmune disease, pregnancy or lactation. Orbital computed tomography and thyroid ultrasound, together with serum TRAb and thyroxine and clinical symptoms, were used for diagnoses. From less than 13 ml of fresh peripheral blood, PBMCs were isolated. This sample is part of a study of T cells in Graves' hyperthyroidism and ophthalmopathy. Amplification targeted TCR beta CDR3 regions from RNA transcripts. The TCR CDR3 first-round RT-PCR relied on the HTBI primer set. Using its own MiXCR run on the multiplex PCR reads, TCRdb lists one record per CDR3 protein. The profile shows more than 300,000 distinct CDR3 sequences, roughly 13% of them singletons. The CDR3 loop spans 15 amino acids. Germline trimming cut 1 base from V and 4 bases from J; bases unmatched to any gene: 4.

Notes on the study in general: Using 13 V-J features, a model discriminated ophthalmopathy from stable hyperthyroidism.

The source of this sequence is a woman aged 18-29 years with Graves' hyperthyroidism. The sample taken for sequencing was blood. This sequence joins TRBV12-3 or TRBV12-4 and TRBJ2-3; the match to TRBD2 covers 8 bases. CDR3 loop: CASSLDSGSSDTQYF. Here the CDR3 DNA reads TGTGCCAGCAGTTTAGACAGCGGGAGTTCAGATACGCAGTATTTT.